This T cell receptor beta chain originates from a study of CD8+CD57+ T cells in acquired aplastic anemia (dated by TCRdb to the late 2010s). Study-wide context: Extracted DNA from sorted CD4+ and CD8+ cells averaged 3.2 ug, ranging from roughly 0.17 to 30 ug.

Profiling of TCR beta VDJ combinations and CDR3 sequences used genomic DNA as the template. TCR repertoire sequencing was run on an Illumina HiSeq 2000. Per the authors' processing: TRBV/TRBJ rearrangement plots, CDR3 size and DJ length profiles, and Simpson's diversity index were used to evaluate the repertoires. Whichever DNA sequence was most abundant in the deep sequencing data was defined as the immunodominant clone. CDR3 amino acid sequences were screened for sharing across subjects and compared with published repertoires and the VDJdb database. The public reads were reprocessed in TCRdb via fastp at Q25 and MiXCR, keeping in-frame beta chains. Rows are combined by CDR3 protein, so each entry shows the most common genes and DNA. TCRdb, not the original authors, processed these V and J calls. The sample includes 250,000 to 350,000 distinct CDR3 sequences, with 45% to 65% observed a single time. The ten largest make up around 8% of the sample.

The research as a whole found: Around 27 CD8+ CDR3 sequences were found to be shared between patients and controls, but these sequences appeared to be highly expressed in patients and within the immunodominant clones of the patients. CD8+ Simpson's diversity did not differ significantly between patients and healthy controls (P=0.060).

The study deep-sequenced TCR repertoires of sorted CD4+ and CD8+ blood T cells from severe aplastic anemia patients and healthy subjects. Ficoll-Paque density gradient centrifugation was used to isolate peripheral blood mononuclear cells. Before DNA was extracted, CD4+ and CD8+ T cells were sorted using either FACS or magnetic beads. The germline V gene yields SNHLY for CDR1 and FYNNEI for CDR2. V was cut back by 7 bases and J by 8 bases, leaving a gap of 12 bases between them. Inclusive of the bounding cysteine and phenylalanine, the CDR3 is 13 residues long. Kept here is only the CDR3 DNA, which spans 39 bases and is read in frame from base 1. This clonotype was recorded many times. What antigen it recognizes has not been identified. No much larger clone exists at a distance of one base, and base qualities are not known.

Recombination joined TRBV2 with TRBJ1-6; no D gene can be assigned with confidence. The TCR originated in a human donor with severe aplastic anemia or a healthy control (not recorded which). Sequenced material: sorted CD4+, CD8+, or CD8+CD57+ T cells (not recorded which) from PBMCs. The CDR3 region has the sequence CASIAPGDSPLHF. The bases read TGTGCCAGCATCGCCCCTGGGGATTCACCCCTCCACTTT.